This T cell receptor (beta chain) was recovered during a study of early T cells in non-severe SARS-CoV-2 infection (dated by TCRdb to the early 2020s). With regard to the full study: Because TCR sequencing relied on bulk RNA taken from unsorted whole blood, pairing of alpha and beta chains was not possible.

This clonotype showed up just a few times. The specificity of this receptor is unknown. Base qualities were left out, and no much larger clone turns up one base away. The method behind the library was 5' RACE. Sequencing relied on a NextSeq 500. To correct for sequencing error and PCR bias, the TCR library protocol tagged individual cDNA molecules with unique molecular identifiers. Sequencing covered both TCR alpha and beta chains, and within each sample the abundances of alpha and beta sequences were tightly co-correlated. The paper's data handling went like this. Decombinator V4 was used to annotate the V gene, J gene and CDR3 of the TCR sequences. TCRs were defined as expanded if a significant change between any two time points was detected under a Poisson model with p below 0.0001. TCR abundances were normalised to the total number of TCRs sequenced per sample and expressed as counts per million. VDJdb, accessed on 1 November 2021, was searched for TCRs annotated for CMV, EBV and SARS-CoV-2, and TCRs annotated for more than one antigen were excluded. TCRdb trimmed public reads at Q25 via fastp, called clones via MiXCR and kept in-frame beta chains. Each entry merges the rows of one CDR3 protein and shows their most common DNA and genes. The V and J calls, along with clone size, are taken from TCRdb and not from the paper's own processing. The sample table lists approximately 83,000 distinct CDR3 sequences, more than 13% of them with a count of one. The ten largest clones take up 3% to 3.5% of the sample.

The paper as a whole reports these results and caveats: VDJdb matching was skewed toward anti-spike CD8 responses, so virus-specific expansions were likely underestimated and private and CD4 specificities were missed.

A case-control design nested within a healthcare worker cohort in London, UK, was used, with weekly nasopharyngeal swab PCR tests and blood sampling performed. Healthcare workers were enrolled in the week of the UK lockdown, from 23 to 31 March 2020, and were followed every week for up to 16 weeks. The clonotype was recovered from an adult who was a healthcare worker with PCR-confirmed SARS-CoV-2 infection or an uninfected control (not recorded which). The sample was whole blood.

The CDR3 protein: CASSPTGFKTQYF. In nucleotides, the sequence is TGTGCCAGCAGTCCGACAGGTTTTAAGACCCAGTACTTC. The chain uses TRBV12-3 or TRBV12-4 and TRBJ2-5; the D region possibly corresponds to TRBD1 (6 bases align). Trimming takes 5 bases from V and 6 bases from J, and the germline ends sit 13 bases apart. The CDR3, cysteine through phenylalanine, is 13 amino acids long. The only DNA kept is the CDR3, 39 bases in frame from the first base.